This T cell receptor (beta chain) stems from a study of beta chain features in type 1 diabetes. Study-wide points: When VDJ junctions were examined, type 1 diabetes patients showed fewer insertions and more deletions.

V was pared by 2 bases and J by 6 bases, with 11 bases between. The CDR3 loop spans 12 amino acids. The germline V gene encodes CDR1 GTSNPN and CDR2 SVGIG (reference sequence). Every bit of the isolated RNA underwent reverse transcription, so sequencing read expressed TCRB transcripts. Profiled with immunoSEQ multiplex PCR; TCRdb holds only in-frame clones, not every one. The table has a few hundred thousand clones, roughly 13% seen once. This clone was seen ten or more times. What it binds is not known. Once sorted, every population was more than 95% pure. The clonotype originates from a young man in good health. Sequencing was performed on naive CD4+ T cells from blood. The rearrangement uses TRBV30 and TRBJ2-7; D not certain. The CDR3 protein is CAWSSSRTEQYV. CDR3 DNA sequence: TGTGCCTGGAGTAGTTCTAGAACCGAGCAGTACGTC.